This T cell receptor beta chain was obtained from a study of Graves' ophthalmopathy and Graves' hyperthyroidism (dated by TCRdb to between 2017 and 2018). For the study in its entirety: A patient counted as having stable hyperthyroidism if there was no progression to ophthalmopathy within 18 months of follow-up. The study used TCR beta repertoire signatures to distinguish Graves' ophthalmopathy from Graves' hyperthyroidism and to predict progression to ophthalmopathy. In total, approximately 130 blood samples were TCR-sequenced: around 42 ophthalmopathy, some 75 hyperthyroidism and roughly 17 hyperthyroidism-to-ophthalmopathy patients. To explore V-J signatures that distinguish ophthalmopathy from hyperthyroidism, a discovery set of 95 to 100 patients was enrolled, made up of 43 with ophthalmopathy and 55 to 65 with stable hyperthyroidism. The independent validation cohort included under 20 hyperthyroidism patients plus 17 patients who later progressed from hyperthyroidism to ophthalmopathy. T-cell repertoires of thyroid tissue and blood were compared in over five hyperthyroidism patients. Once sampling was done, hyperthyroidism patients were given methimazole at a starting dose of 30 mg daily, while ophthalmopathy patients were given high-dose intravenous methylprednisolone.

The germline V gene sets CDR1 to SGHRS and CDR2 to YFSETQ. Taken from cysteine to phenylalanine, the CDR3 has 14 residues. The kept DNA is CDR3 alone, 42 bases in frame from the first base. Relative to germline, V is 0 bases shorter and J is 7 bases shorter, with 10 bases between their ends. In its sample, this clonotype was seen a few times. What this receptor recognizes is not known. Nothing much larger sits one base from this clone, and base qualities are not available. What the work shows at the level of the full study, not this receptor alone: Sample size was not statistically predetermined, and group allocation was not concealed from the investigators. Most of the expanded thyroid clonotypes with a frequency above 0.001 were also detected in blood, and it was suggested that the thyroid immune response may be reflected by blood repertoires. In validation, the model predicted ophthalmopathy progression with more than 70% sensitivity and roughly 72% specificity; around twelve predicted patients were CT-confirmed with GO in a median of roughly 6.8 months. In cross-validation, the 13-signature model distinguished ophthalmopathy from stable hyperthyroidism with around 90% sensitivity and approximately 81% specificity, while in the test set the corresponding values were about 80% and 75%.

TCR beta CDR3 regions were amplified from RNA transcripts for repertoire sequencing. A first-round RT-PCR used HTBI primers with the Qiagen OneStep RT-PCR kit, followed by a second-round multiplex PCR, size selection and purification. Libraries were sequenced on an Illumina HiSeq2000 using paired-end 100 bp reads. The paper's processing steps were these. SOAPnuke was used to process the reads, throwing out any read that had adapters, had uncalled bases, had a mean Phred below 15, or lacked an exact constant-primer or identifier match. High-quality paired reads were merged with COPE v1.2.5. Unique nucleotide sequences were defined as clonotypes and aligned to IMGT TRB V, D and J references using MiTCR v1.1. The analysis was limited to V-J combinations with a frequency above 0.0001, which together covered 99.2% of repertoires. For each V-J combination, a TCR clonal expansion and chaos score was defined as the ratio of F50 clonal expansion to chaos observed in the TCRdist matrix. Welch's t-statistics and random forest were used to reduce the features to about a dozen V-J combinations, which were then used as input to a naive Bayes classifier. Thyroid-blood repertoire similarity was quantified with the Morisita-Horn index. TCRdb applied fastp at Q25 and MiXCR to the public reads, then kept only in-frame beta chains. CDR3 protein sequences are deduplicated, and each keeps its most common genes and DNA. The V and J calls shown here were made by TCRdb, not taken from the authors' results. This sample comprises around 590,000 distinct CDR3 sequences, less than 45% of them detected only once. The ten largest account for about 4.2% of the sample.

The hyperthyroidism patients were 18 to 65 years old and newly diagnosed, with a disease duration of less than 2 months. Patients were excluded if they had other autoimmune diseases, uncontrolled infections, pregnancy or lactation. Diagnosis was based on clinical symptoms, serum thyroxine, TRAb, thyroid ultrasound and orbital computed tomography. Trizol reagent was used to extract the total RNA, and its quality was then checked on an Agilent 2100 Bioanalyzer. Rearrangement joined TRBV5-1 to TRBJ2-2; matching of 6 bases hints at TRBD2 as the D gene. The source of this sequence is an adult man with Graves' hyperthyroidism. The sample was peripheral blood or thyroid tissue (not recorded which). The DNA is TGCGCCAGCAGCTTGGCGGGAGATCACGGGGAGCTGTTTTTT. Its amino acids are CASSLAGDHGELFF.